This note documents a single T cell receptor (beta chain) sequence. With V trimmed by 4 bases and J by 2 bases, 9 bases remained unmatched. The length of the CDR3 is 16 residues. Germline V gene data show CDR1 as SGHRS and CDR2 as YFSETQ. This specimen belongs to a study of control samples from healthy donors and cancer patients. This table comes from immunoSEQ multiplex PCR, and its TCRdb copy is limited to in-frame clones, with some not included. The repertoire holds around 140,000 clones, with over 85% as singletons. Sequenced input: PBMCs. The gene calls are TRBV5-1 and TRBJ2-5; TRBD1 matches 9 bases. This receptor was obtained from a man between 45 and 60 years old with head and neck cancer. The CDR3 sequence is CASSPRQGGLQETQYF. In DNA, the CDR3 is TGCGCCAGCAGCCCGAGACAGGGGGGATTACAAGAGACCCAGTACTTC.